This TCR beta chain was recorded in a study of cytomegalovirus exposure and HLA in healthy donors. General observations from the study: Among TCR sequences, most were rare, though some public TCRs appeared in many donors. Among TCR beta chains, those listed as cytomegalovirus-associated numbered fewer than 200. Excluded: some indistinguishable V segments such as TRBV6-2 and TRBV6-3.

Each donor's status was that of a healthy bone marrow donor. As for this clone: Its antigen is undetermined.

Both 60 Vbeta primers and 13 Jbeta primers went into the PCR. Sequencing used immunoSEQ multiplex PCR; TCRdb keeps in-frame clones, though not all of them. The sample lists some 210,000 clones, 60% to 80% occurring once. V lost 5 bases and J lost 1; bases outside the gene matches: 10. The CDR3 is made up of 17 amino acids. Germline V gene sequence: CDR1 SEHNR, CDR2 FQNEAQ (reference sequence). The sequencing input was PBMCs. The clonotype was recovered from a woman aged 25-40 years in good health and CMV-seropositive. The chain recombines TRBV7-9 with TRBJ1-2; TRBD1 agrees at 10 bases. The CDR3 here is CASSLPLGTGDNYGYTF. DNA of the CDR3: TGTGCCAGCAGCCTCCCCCTTGGGACAGGGGATAACTATGGCTACACCTTC. The full variable domain, with the rest looked up from reference TRBV7-9 and TRBJ1-2, is DTGVSQNPRHKITKRGQNVTFRCDPISEHNRLYWYRQTLGQGPEFLTYFQNEAQLEKSRLLSDRFSAERPKGSFSTLEIQRTEQGDSAMYLCASSLPLGTGDNYGYTFGSGTRLTVV.